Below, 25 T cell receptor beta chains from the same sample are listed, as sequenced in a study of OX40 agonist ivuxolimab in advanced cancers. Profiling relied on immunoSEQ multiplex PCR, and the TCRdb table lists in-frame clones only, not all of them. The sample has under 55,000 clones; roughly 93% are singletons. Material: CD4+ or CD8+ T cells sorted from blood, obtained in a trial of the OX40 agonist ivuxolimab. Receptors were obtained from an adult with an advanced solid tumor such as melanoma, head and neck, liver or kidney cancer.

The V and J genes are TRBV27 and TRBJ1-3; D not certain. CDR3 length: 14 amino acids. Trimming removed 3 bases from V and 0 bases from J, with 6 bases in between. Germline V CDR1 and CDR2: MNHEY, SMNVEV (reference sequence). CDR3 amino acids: CASSFGRSGNTIYF. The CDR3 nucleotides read TGTGCCAGCAGTTTTGGCCGCTCTGGAAACACCATATATTTT.

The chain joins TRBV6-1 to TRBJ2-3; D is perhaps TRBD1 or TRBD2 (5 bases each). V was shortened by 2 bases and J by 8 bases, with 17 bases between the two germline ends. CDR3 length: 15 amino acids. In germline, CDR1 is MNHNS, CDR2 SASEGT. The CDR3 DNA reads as TGTGCCAGCAGTGAACGGGACCAAGCTTGGGTTACGCAGTATTTT. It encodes CASSERDQAWVTQYF.

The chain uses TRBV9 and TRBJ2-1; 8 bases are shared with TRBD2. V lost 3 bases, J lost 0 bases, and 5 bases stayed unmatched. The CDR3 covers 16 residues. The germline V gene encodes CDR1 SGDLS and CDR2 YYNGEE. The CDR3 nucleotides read TGTGCCAGCAGCGATAGCGGGACCGCCTCCTACAATGAGCAGTTCTTC. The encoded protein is CASSDSGTASYNEQFF.

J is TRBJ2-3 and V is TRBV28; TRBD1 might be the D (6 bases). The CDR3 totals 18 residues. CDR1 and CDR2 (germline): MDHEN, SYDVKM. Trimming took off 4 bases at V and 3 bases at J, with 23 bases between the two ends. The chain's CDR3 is CASSSNIFRDNKTDTQYF. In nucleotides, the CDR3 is TGTGCCAGCAGTTCGAACATATTCCGGGACAATAAGACAGATACGCAGTATTTT.

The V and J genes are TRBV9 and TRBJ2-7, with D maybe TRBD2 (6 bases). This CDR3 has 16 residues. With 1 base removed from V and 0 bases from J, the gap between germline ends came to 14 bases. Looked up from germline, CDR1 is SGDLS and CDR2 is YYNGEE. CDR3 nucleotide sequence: TGTGCCAGCAGCGTATCCGGGAGCCAGAGCTCCTACGAGCAGTACTTC. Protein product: CASSVSGSQSSYEQYF.

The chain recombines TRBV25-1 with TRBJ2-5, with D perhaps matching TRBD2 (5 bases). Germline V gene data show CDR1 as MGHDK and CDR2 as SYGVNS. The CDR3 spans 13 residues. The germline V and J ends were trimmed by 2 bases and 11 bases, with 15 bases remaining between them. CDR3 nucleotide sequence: TGTGCCAGCAGTGAAAGTCCAGCAAGGGAGCAGTACTTC. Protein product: CASSESPAREQYF.

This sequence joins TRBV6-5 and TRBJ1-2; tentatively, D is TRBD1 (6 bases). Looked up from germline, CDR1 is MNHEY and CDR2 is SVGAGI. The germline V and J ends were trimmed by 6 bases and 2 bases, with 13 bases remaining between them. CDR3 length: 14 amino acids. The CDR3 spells CASSNQGQNYGYTF. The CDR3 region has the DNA TGTGCCAGCAGCAACCAGGGACAAAACTATGGCTACACCTTC.

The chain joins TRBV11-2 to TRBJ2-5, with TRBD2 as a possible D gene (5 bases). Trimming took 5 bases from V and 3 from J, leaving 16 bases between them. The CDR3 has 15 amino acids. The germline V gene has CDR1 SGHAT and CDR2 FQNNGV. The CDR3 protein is CASSPSWEWEETQYF. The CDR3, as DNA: TGTGCCAGCAGCCCGTCGTGGGAGTGGGAAGAGACCCAGTACTTC.

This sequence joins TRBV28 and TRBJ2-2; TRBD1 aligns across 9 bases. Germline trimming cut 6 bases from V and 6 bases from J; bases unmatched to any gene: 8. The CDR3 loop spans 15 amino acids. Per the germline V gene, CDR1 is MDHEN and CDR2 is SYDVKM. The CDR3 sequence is CASRILQGASGELFF. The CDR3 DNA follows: TGTGCCAGCAGGATTCTACAGGGGGCGTCCGGGGAGCTGTTTTTT.

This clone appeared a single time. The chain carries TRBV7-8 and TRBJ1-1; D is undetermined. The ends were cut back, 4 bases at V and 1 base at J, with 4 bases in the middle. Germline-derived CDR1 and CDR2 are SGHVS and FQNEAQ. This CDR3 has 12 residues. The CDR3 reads CASSSPNTEAFF. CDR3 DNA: TGTGCCAGCAGCTCCCCGAACACTGAAGCTTTCTTT. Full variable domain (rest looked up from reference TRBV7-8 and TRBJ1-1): GAGVSQSPRYKVAKRGQDVALRCDPISGHVSLFWYQQALGQGPEFLTYFQNEAQLDKSGLPSDRFFAERPEGSVSTLKIQRTQQEDSAVYLCASSSPNTEAFFGQGTRLTVV.

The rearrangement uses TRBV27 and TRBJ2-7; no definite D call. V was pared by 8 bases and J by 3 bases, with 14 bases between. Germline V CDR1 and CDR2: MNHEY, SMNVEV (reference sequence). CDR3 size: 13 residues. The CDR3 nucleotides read TGTGCCAGCTCCCCCGGGCGGTTCTACGAGCAGTACTTC. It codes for CASSPGRFYEQYF.

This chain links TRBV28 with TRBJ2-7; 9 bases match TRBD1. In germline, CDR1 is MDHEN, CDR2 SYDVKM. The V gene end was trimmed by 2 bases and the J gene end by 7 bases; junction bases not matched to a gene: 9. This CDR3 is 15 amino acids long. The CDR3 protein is CASSLLDRGLGEQYF. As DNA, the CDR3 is TGTGCCAGCAGTTTACTGGACAGGGGCCTGGGGGAGCAGTACTTC.

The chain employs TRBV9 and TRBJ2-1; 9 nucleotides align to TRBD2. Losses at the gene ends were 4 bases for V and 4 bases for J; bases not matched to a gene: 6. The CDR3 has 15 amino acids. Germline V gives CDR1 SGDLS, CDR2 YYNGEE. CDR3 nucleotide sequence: TGTGCCAGCAGCCCCTGGACTAGCGAGTACAATGAGCAGTTCTTC. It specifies CASSPWTSEYNEQFF.

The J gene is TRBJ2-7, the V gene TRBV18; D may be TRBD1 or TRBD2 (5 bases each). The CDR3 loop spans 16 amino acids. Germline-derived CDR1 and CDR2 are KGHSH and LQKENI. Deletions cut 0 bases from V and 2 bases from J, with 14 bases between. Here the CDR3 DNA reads TGTGCCAGCTCACCACCCATGGGGGACGGGACCTACGAGCAGTACTTC. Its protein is CASSPPMGDGTYEQYF. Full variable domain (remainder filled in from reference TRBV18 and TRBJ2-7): NAGVMQNPRHLVRRRGQEARLRCSPMKGHSHVYWYRQLPEEGLKFMVYLQKENIIDESGMPKERFSAEFPKEGPSILRIQQVVRGDSAAYFCASSPPMGDGTYEQYFGPGTRLTVT.

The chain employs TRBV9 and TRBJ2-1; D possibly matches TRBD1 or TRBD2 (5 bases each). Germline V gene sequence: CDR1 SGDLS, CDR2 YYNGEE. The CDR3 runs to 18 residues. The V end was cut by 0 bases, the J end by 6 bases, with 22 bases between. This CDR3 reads CASSVVGVGDLISNEQFF. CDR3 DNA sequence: TGTGCCAGCAGCGTAGTGGGGGTTGGGGACCTAATTTCCAATGAGCAGTTCTTC.

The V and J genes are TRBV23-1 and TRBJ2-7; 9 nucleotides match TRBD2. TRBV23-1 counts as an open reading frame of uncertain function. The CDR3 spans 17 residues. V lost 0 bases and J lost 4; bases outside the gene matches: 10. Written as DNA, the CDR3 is TGCGCCAGCAGTCAATCTCCTCCGCAGACTAGCGGTTACGAGCAGTACTTC. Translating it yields CASSQSPPQTSGYEQYF.

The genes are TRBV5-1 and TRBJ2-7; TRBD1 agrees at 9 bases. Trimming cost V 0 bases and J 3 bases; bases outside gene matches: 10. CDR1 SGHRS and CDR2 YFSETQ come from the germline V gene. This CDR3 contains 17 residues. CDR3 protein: CASSLGGQGLGYYEQYF. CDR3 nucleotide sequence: TGCGCCAGCAGCTTGGGGGGACAGGGCTTAGGTTACTACGAGCAGTACTTC.

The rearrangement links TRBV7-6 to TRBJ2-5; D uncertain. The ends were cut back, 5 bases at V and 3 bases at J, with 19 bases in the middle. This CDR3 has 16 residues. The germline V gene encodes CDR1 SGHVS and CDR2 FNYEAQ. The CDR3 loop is CASSQESHVPEETQYF. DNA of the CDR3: TGTGCCAGCAGCCAGGAGTCCCACGTCCCTGAAGAGACCCAGTACTTC.

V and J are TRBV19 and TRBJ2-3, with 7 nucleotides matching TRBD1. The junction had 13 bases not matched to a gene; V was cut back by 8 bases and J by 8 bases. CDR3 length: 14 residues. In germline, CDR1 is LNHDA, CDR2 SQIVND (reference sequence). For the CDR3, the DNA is TGTGCCAGTCGGACCAGGGGGAGTGAGGGTACGCAGTATTTT. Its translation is CASRTRGSEGTQYF.

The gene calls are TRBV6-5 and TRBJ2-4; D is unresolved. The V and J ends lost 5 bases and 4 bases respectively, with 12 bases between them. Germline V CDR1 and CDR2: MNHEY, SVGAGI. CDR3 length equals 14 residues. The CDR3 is CASSAWVGKNIQYF. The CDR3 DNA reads TGTGCCAGCAGTGCCTGGGTCGGAAAAAACATTCAGTACTTC.

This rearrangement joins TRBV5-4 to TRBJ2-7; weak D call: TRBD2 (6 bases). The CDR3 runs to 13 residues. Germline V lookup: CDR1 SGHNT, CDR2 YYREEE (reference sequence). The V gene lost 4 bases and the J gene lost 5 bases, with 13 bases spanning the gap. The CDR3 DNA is TGTGCCAGCAGCATCTCTAGCGCTAACGAGCAGTACTTC. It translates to CASSISSANEQYF.

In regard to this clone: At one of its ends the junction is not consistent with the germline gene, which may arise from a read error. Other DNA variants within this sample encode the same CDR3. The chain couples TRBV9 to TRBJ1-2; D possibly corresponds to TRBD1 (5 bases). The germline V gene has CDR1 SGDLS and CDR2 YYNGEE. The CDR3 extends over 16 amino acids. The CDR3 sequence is CASSVGDSADFYGYTF. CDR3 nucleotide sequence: TGTGCCAGCAGCGTAGGTGACAGTGCTGACTTTTATGGTTACACCTTC.

CDR3 nucleotide sequence: TGTGCCAGCGGGGGACCCGCCCCGGGGTCCTACGAGCAGTACTTC. Translation: CASGGPAPGSYEQYF. The V and J genes are TRBV5-4 and TRBJ2-7; D possibly uses TRBD1 or TRBD2 (5 bases each). This CDR3 region has 15 residues. Germline V gene sequence: CDR1 SGHNT, CDR2 YYREEE (reference sequence). With 7 bases removed from V and 1 base from J, the gap between germline ends came to 18 bases. The full variable domain, with the rest looked up from reference TRBV5-4 and TRBJ2-7, is ETGVTQSPTHLIKTRGQQVTLRCSSQSGHNTVSWYQQALGQGPQFIFQYYREEENGRGNFPPRFSGLQFPNYSSELNVNALELDDSALYLCASGGPAPGSYEQYFGPGTRLTVT.

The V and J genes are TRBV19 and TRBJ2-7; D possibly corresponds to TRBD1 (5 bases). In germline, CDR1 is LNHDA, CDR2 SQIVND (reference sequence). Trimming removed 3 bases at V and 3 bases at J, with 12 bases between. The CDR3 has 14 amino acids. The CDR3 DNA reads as TGTGCCAGTAGTATTGGCGCAGGGAACTACGAGCAGTACTTC. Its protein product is CASSIGAGNYEQYF.

The CDR3: CASSLGTSGGYNEQFF. The DNA for the CDR3 is TGTGCCAGCAGCTTAGGGACTAGCGGGGGCTACAATGAGCAGTTCTTC. The chain uses TRBV13 and TRBJ2-1; 12 bases are shared with TRBD2. After removal of 0 bases from V and 3 bases from J, the junction contained 0 bases not matched to a gene. Germline V lookup: CDR1 PRHDT, CDR2 FYEKMQ (reference sequence). This CDR3 contains 16 residues.